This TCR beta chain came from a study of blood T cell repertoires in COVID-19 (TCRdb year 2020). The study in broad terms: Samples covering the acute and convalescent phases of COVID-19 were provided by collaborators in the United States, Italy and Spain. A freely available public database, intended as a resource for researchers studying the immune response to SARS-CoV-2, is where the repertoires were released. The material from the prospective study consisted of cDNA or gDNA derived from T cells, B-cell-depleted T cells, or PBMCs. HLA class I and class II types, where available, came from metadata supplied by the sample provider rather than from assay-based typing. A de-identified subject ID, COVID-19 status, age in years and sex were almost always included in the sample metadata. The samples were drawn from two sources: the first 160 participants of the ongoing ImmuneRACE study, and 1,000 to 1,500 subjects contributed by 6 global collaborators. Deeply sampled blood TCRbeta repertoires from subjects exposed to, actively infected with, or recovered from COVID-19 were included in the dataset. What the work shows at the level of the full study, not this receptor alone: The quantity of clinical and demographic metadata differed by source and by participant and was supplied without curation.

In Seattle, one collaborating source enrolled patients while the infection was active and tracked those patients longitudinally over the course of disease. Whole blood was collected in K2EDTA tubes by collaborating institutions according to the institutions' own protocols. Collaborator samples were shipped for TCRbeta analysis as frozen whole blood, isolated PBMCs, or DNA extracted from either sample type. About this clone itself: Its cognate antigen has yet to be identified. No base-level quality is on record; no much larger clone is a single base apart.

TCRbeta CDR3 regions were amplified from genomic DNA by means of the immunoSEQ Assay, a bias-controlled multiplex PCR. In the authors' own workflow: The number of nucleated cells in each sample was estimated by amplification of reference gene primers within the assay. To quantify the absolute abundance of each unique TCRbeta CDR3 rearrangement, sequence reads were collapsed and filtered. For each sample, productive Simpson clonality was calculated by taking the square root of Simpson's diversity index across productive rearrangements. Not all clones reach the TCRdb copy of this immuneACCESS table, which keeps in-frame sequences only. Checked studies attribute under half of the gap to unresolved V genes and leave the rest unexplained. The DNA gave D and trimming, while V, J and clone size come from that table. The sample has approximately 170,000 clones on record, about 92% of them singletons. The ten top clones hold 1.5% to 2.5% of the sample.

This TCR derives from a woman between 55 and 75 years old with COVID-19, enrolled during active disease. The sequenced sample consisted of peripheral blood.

The CDR3: CASSLVVGGRYGYTF. The DNA reads as follows: TGTGCCAGCAGCTTAGTTGTAGGGGGCCGCTATGGCTACACCTTC. The chain couples TRBV7-2 to TRBJ1-2, with 7 bases aligning to TRBD1. As encoded in the germline V gene, CDR1 is SGHTA while CDR2 is FQGNSA. Trimming leaves V shorter by 1 base and J shorter by 4 bases, with the junction holding 6 bases beyond the gene matches. Counted from cysteine to phenylalanine, this CDR3 has 15 amino acids. Only CDR3 DNA remains: 45 bases, in frame from the first base.